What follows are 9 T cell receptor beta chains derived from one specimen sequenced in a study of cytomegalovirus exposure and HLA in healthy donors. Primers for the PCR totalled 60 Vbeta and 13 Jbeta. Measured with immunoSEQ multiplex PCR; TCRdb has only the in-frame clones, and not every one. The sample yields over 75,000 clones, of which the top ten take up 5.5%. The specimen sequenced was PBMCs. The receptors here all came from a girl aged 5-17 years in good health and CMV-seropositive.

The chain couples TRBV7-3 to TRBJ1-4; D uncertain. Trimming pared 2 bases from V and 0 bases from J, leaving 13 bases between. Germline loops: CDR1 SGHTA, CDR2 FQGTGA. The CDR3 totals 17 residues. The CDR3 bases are TGTGCCAGCAGCTTAGGGCGTAGGCGATCAACTAATGAAAAACTGTTTTTT. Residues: CASSLGRRRSTNEKLFF.

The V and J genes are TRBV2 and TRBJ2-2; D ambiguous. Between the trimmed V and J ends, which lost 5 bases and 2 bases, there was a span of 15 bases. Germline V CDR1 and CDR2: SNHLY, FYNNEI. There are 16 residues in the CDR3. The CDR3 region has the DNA TGTGCCAGCAGTCCTGAACTGTTGCGTAACACCGGGGAGCTGTTTTTT. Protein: CASSPELLRNTGELFF.

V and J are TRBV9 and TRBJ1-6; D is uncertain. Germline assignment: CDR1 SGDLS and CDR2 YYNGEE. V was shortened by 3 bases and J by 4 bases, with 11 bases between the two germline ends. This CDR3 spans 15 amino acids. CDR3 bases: TGTGCCAGCAGCGACGACGGAGAGTATAATTCACCCCTCCACTTT. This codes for CASSDDGEYNSPLHF.

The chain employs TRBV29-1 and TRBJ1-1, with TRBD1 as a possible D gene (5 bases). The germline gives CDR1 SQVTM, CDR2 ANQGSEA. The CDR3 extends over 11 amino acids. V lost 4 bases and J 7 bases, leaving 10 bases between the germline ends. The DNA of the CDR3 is TGCAGCGTTGCAGGGTTGGGTGAAGCTTTCTTT. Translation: CSVAGLGEAFF.

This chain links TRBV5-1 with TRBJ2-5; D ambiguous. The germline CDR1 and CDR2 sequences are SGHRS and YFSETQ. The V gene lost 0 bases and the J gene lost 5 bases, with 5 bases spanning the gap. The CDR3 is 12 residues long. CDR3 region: CASSLALETQYF. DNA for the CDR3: TGCGCCAGCAGCTTGGCCCTCGAGACCCAGTACTTC.

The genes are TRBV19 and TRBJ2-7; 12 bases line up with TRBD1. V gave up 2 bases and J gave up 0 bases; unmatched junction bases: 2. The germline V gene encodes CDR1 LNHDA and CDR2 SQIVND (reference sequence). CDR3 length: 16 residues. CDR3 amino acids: CASSISGQGASYEQYF. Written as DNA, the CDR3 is TGTGCCAGTAGTATATCGGGACAGGGGGCCTCCTACGAGCAGTACTTC. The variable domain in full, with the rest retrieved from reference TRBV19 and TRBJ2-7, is DGGITQSPKYLFRKEGQNVTLSCEQNLNHDAMYWYRQDPGQGLRLIYYSQIVNDFQKGDIAEGYSVSREKKESFPLTVTSAQKNPTAFYLCASSISGQGASYEQYFGPGTRLTVT.

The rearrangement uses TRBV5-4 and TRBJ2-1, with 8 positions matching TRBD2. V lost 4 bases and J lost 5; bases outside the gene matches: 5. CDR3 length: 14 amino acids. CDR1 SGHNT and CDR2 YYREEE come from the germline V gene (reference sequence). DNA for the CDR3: TGTGCCAGCAGCCCCAAGACTAGCGACAATGAGCAGTTCTTC. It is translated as CASSPKTSDNEQFF.

The CDR3 DNA reads as TGTGCCAGCAGCCAAGCAGCGGGGGGGACCGTTGAGCAGTTCTTC. Encoded protein: CASSQAAGGTVEQFF. The J gene is TRBJ2-1, the V gene TRBV4-2, with 10 bases identical to TRBD2. V was pared by 1 base and J by 9 bases, with 6 bases of the junction left unmatched. The CDR3 extends over 15 amino acids. Germline values: CDR1 LGHNA, CDR2 YNFKEQ.

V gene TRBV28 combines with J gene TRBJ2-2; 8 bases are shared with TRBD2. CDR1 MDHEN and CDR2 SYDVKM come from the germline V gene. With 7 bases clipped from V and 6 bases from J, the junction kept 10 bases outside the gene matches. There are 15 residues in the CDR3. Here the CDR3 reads CASNTGTSKAGELFF. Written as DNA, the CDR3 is TGTGCCAGCAACACTGGGACTAGTAAGGCCGGGGAGCTGTTTTTT. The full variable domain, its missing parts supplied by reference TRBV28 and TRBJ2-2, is DVKVTQSSRYLVKRTGEKVFLECVQDMDHENMFWYRQDPGLGLRLIYFSYDVKMKEKGDIPEGYSVSREKKERFSLILESASTNQTSMYLCASNTGTSKAGELFFGEGSRLTVL.